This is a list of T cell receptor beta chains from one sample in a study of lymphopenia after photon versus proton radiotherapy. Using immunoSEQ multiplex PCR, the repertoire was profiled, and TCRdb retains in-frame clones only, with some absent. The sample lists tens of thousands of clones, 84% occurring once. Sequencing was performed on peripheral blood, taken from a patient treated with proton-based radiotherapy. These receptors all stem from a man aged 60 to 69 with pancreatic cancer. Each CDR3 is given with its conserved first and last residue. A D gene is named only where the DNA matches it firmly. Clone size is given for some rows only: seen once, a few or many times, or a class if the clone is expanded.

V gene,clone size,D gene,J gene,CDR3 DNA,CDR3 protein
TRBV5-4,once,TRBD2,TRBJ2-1,TGTGCCAGCAGCTCCCTAGCGGGAAATGATTACAATGAGCAGTTCTTC,CASSSLAGNDYNEQFF
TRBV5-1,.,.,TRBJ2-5,TGCGCCAGCAGCGCTTTTGGTTCCGGGGGAGAGGAGACCCAGTACTTC,CASSAFGSGGEETQYF
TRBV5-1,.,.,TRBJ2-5,TGCGCCAGCAGCTTGCCCCAGGGGAAGGAGACCCAGTACTTC,CASSLPQGKETQYF
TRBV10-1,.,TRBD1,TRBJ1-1,TGCGCCAGCAAAGGGACAGGTTTTCTAGGTCATACTGAAGCTTTCTTT,CASKGTGFLGHTEAFF
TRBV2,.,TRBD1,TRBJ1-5,TGTGCCAGCAGTGAGCTCAGGGGGAATCAGCCCCAGCATTTT,CASSELRGNQPQHF
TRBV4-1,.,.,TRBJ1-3,TGCGCCAGCAGCCAGCTTAGCTCTGGAAACACCATATATTTT,CASSQLSSGNTIYF
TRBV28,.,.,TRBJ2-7,TGTGCCAGCAGTTTAAGAAAAGCGGGACAGGTCTCCTACGAGCAGTACTTC,CASSLRKAGQVSYEQYF
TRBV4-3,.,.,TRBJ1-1,TGCGCCAGCAGCCAAGATAGGGGGTATTCCGAAGCTTTCTTT,CASSQDRGYSEAFF
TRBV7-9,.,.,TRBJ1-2,TGTGCCAGCAGCTTCCCGGGACCACCGAGTGGCTACACCTTC,CASSFPGPPSGYTF
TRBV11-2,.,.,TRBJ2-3,TGTGCCAGCAGCCAGGGGGGTCAGTACACAGATACGCAGTATTTT,CASSQGGQYTDTQYF
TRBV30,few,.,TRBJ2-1,TGTGCCTGGAGTGTCGGGGGAGCTCGGAATGAGCAGTTCTTC,CAWSVGGARNEQFF
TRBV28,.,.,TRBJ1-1,TGTGCCAGCAGTTTCATGACGGGGATGGGTAGTCCTGAAGCTTTCTTT,CASSFMTGMGSPEAFF
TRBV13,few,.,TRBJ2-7,TGTGCCAGCAGCCGGGGGTTGTCCCACGAGCAGTACTTC,CASSRGLSHEQYF
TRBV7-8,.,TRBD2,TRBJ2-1,TGTGCCAGCAGCTTTACTCCGGGACTAGCGGGAGGTTACTCCTACAATGAGCAGTTCTTC,CASSFTPGLAGGYSYNEQFF
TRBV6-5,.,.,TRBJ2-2,TGTGCCAGCAAGGACGTCAACACGAACACCGGGGAGCTGTTTTTT,CASKDVNTNTGELFF
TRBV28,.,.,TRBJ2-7,TGTGCCAGCACGCCGCGGTCGGGGCGCGAGCAGTACTTC,CASTPRSGREQYF
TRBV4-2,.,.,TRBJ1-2,TGTGCCAGCAGGGACCCAGGACGAGGGCCTGGCTACACCTTC,CASRDPGRGPGYTF
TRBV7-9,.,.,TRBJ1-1,TGTGCCAGCAGCCGTTGGAGTGAAGCTTTCTTT,CASSRWSEAFF
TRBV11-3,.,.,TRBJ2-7,TGTGCCAGCAGCTTTCACGGCCCTCTGGGGAGCGAGCAGTACTTC,CASSFHGPLGSEQYF
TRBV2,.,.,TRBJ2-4,TGTGCCAGCAGGCCTGACAGAAACATTCAGTACTTC,CASRPDRNIQYF
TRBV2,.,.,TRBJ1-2,TGTGCCAGCAGTGAATTTGTAGGAACTAACTATGGCTACACCTTC,CASSEFVGTNYGYTF
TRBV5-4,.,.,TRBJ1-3,TGTGCCAGCAGCGACATACTTACAGGAAACACCATATATTTT,CASSDILTGNTIYF
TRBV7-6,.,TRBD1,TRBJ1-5,TGTGCCAGCAGCTTGAGGACAGGGCTAAATCAGCCCCAGCATTTT,CASSLRTGLNQPQHF
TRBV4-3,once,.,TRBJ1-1,TGCGCCAGCAGCCAAGTGGGTGGGAGTAACACTGAAGCTTTCTTT,CASSQVGGSNTEAFF
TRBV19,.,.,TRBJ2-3,TGTGCCAGTAGTATGGCGGCGGGATGGACAGATACGCAGTATTTT,CASSMAAGWTDTQYF
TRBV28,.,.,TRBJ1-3,TGTGCCAGCAGTCTCAATCGGGGGCAGAGCACCATATATTTT,CASSLNRGQSTIYF
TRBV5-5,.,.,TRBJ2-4,TGTGCCAGCAGCTTGGCCCTTTCCGGGCCAAGAAACATTCAGTACTTC,CASSLALSGPRNIQYF
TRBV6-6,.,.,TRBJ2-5,TGTGCCAGCCAGCGAGGCAACCAAGAGACCCAGTACTTC,CASQRGNQETQYF
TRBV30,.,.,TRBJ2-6,TGTGCCTGGAGCGCGACTAAATCTGGGGCCAACGTCCTGACTTTC,CAWSATKSGANVLTF
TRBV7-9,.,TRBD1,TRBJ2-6,TGTGCCAGCAGCTTAAGTGGACAGGGTCGCCGGGCCAACGTCCTGACTTTC,CASSLSGQGRRANVLTF
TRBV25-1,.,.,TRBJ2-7,TGTGCCAGCAGTGAATCGGGCAGATCCTCCTACGAGCAGTACTTC,CASSESGRSSYEQYF
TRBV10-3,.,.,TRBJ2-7,TGTGCCATCAGTGAGTCGTCAATTCGCTCCTACGAGCAGTACTTC,CAISESSIRSYEQYF
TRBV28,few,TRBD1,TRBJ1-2,TGTGCCAGCAGACCAACAGGGACAGGGGATCTCCTTAGCTATGGCTACACCTTC,CASRPTGTGDLLSYGYTF
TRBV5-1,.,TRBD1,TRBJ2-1,TGCGCCAGCACCACCGGACAGGCGGACTACAATGAGCAGTTCTTC,CASTTGQADYNEQFF
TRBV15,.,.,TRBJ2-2,TGTGCCACCAGCAGAGTTCTAGCGAACACCGGGGAGCTGTTTTTT,CATSRVLANTGELFF
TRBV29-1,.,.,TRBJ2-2,TGCAGCGTTAGGGGTGAGGCCGCGAGCACCGGGGAGCTGTTTTTT,CSVRGEAASTGELFF
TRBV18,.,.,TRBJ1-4,TGTGCCAGCTCACCGTTAGGAGGGAGTAATGAAAAACTGTTTTTT,CASSPLGGSNEKLFF
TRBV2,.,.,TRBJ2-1,TGTGCCAGCAGTGAGGGCTACAATGAGCAGTTCTTC,CASSEGYNEQFF
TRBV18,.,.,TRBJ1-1,TGTGCCAGCTCCGGCGAAGGATACACTGAAGCTTTCTTT,CASSGEGYTEAFF
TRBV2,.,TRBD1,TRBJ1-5,TGTGCCAGCAGTGGGACAGGGGTAAGTCAGCCCCAGCATTTT,CASSGTGVSQPQHF
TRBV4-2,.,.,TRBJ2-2,TGTGCCAGCGGCTTGGGCCCAAGGACAACGAACACCGGGGAGCTGTTTTTT,CASGLGPRTTNTGELFF
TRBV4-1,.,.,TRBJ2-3,TGCGCCAGCAGCCAAGGGGGCCTGTCCTGGGGCACAGATACGCAGTATTTT,CASSQGGLSWGTDTQYF
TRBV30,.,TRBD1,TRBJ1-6,TGTGCCTGGGATAGTTGGGACAGGGGATCACCCCTCCACTTT,CAWDSWDRGSPLHF
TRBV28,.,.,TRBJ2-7,TGTGCCAGCAGCGCCCCCGGGACGGCCTACGAGCAGTACTTC,CASSAPGTAYEQYF
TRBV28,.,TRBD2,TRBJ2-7,TGTGCCAGCAGTCAAGCGGGAGTTTCCGAGCAGTACTTC,CASSQAGVSEQYF
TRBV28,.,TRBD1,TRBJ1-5,TGTGCCAGCAGTTTATCACACCGGGACAGGAACCCGAATAGCAATCAGCCCCAGCATTTT,CASSLSHRDRNPNSNQPQHF
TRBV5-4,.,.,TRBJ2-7,TGTGCCAGCAGCTTGGATGTAGTAGTCGGGCAGTACTTC,CASSLDVVVGQYF
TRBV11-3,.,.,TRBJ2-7,TGTGCCAGCAGTCCGTTTTTGCAGGGGAGGCACGAGCAGTACTTC,CASSPFLQGRHEQYF
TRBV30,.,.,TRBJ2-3,TGTGCCTGGAGCGCCTGGAGCACAGATACGCAGTATTTT,CAWSAWSTDTQYF
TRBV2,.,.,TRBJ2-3,TGTGCCAGCAGAACTAGTCCGGAGGGAGATACGCAGTATTTT,CASRTSPEGDTQYF
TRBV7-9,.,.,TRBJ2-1,TGTGCCAGCAGCTTAGCGGCAGGACCCAACAATGAGCAGTTCTTC,CASSLAAGPNNEQFF
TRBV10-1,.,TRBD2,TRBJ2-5,TGCGCCAGCAGGGCTAGCGGGGTGGGCCAAGAGACCCAGTACTTC,CASRASGVGQETQYF
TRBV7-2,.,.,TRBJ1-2,TGTGCCAGCAACTTCCTACGGGACACCTTTAACTATGGCTACACCTTC,CASNFLRDTFNYGYTF
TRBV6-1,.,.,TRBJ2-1,TGTGCCAGCCGAGGGGCCTCCTACAATGAGCAGTTCTTC,CASRGASYNEQFF